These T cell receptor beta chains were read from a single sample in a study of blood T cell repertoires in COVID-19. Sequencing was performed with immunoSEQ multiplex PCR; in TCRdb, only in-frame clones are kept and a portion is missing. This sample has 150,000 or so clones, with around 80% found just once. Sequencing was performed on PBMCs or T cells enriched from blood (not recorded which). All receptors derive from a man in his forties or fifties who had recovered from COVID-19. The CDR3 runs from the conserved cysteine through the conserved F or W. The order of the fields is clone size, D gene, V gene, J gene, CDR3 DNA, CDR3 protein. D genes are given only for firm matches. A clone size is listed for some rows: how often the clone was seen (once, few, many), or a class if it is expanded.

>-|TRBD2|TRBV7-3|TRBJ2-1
TGTGCCAGCAGCTTAACGAGCTCTAGCGGGTACAATGAGCAGTTCTTC
CASSLTSSSGYNEQFF
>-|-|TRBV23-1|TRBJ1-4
TGCGCCAGCAGCCGGACAGCCTCGAATGAAAAACTGTTTTTT
CASSRTASNEKLFF
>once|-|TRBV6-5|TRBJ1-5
TGTGCCAGCAGTATTTTCACGGGGCAGCCCCAGCATTTT
CASSIFTGQPQHF
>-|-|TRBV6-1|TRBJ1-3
TGTGCCAGCAGTGATGGTTTGCGAGGGCGGGAAACTGGAAACACCATATATTTT
CASSDGLRGRETGNTIYF
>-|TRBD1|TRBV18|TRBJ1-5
TGTGCCAGCTCACCACCGGGGGGGACAGGGGACGGCCAGCCCCAGCATTTT
CASSPPGGTGDGQPQHF
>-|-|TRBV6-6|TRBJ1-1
TGTGCCAGCAGGGGGACGAGGGAGGGCACTGAAGCTTTCTTT
CASRGTREGTEAFF
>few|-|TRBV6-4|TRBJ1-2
TGTGCCAGCAGTGAACAGGGAACCTATGGCTACACCTTC
CASSEQGTYGYTF
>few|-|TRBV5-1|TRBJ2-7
TGCGCCAGCAGCTTGGCCAACGGTGTCAGCGGCAACGAGCAGTACTTC
CASSLANGVSGNEQYF
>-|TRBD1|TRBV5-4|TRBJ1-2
TGTGCCAGCAGCTTGACCGGGACAGGGAACTATGGCTACACCTTC
CASSLTGTGNYGYTF
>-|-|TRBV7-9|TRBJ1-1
TGTGCCAGCAGCGTTGAGGCGGGCGCTGAAGCTTTCTTT
CASSVEAGAEAFF
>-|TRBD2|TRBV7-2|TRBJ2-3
TGTGCCAGCACCTCCGATAGCGGGGGTGCATACACAGATACGCAGTATTTT
CASTSDSGGAYTDTQYF
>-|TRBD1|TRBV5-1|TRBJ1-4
TGCGCCAGCAGCTTTGACAGGGGGCCTAAAAAACTGTTTTTT
CASSFDRGPKKLFF
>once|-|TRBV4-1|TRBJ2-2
TGCGCCAGCAGCCACGGCTTGTTCGTGCGGGGGCAGAACGGGGAGCTGTTTTTT
CASSHGLFVRGQNGELFF
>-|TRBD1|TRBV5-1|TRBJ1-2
TGCGCCAGCAGCCTAGGGACAGGGGGCAGCTATGGCTACACCTTC
CASSLGTGGSYGYTF
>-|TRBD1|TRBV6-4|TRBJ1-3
TGTGCCAGCAGTCCCGGACAGGGAAGAAACACCATATATTTT
CASSPGQGRNTIYF
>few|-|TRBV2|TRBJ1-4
TGTGCCAGCGGTTCACCCACCCGGGGGGAAAAACTGTTTTTT
CASGSPTRGEKLFF
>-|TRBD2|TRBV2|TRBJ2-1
TGTGCCAGCAGGGATCAAGCGGGGTTGGCCTACAATGAGCAGTTCTTC
CASRDQAGLAYNEQFF
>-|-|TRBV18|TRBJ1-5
TGTGCCAGCTCAAGCCGGGAGCAAGCTAGCAATCAGCCCCAGCATTTT
CASSSREQASNQPQHF
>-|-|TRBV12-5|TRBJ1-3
TGTGCTAGTGGACCTACAGGGAGCCAGAGAAACACCATATATTTT
CASGPTGSQRNTIYF
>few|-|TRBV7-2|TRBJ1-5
TGTGCCAGCAGCTTAGGACAGTATAGCAATCAGCCCCAGCATTTT
CASSLGQYSNQPQHF